The 28 T cell receptor beta chains in this list originate from one sample, sequenced in a study of shared clonotypes between healthy human individuals. The protocol was immunoSEQ multiplex PCR, while the TCRdb copy is restricted to in-frame clones and leaves out a portion. The table includes about 470,000 clones, roughly 77% detected once. Sequences were obtained from PBMCs. The receptors shown here come from a woman aged 40 to 50 in good health. Some clones in this sample may be carry-over from other donors' samples.

The J gene is TRBJ2-7, the V gene TRBV27; perhaps TRBD2 as D (6 bases). This CDR3 is built from 14 residues. V dropped 2 bases and J dropped 4 bases, with 12 bases sitting between them. Per germline, CDR1 MNHEY and CDR2 SMNVEV (reference sequence). CDR3 sequence: CASSLDGRTYEQYF. The CDR3 nucleotides read TGTGCCAGCAGTTTAGACGGGAGAACATACGAGCAGTACTTC.

This chain connects TRBV5-1 to TRBJ2-7, with 7 bases matching TRBD1. The CDR3 runs to 15 residues. Germline lookup yields CDR1 SGHRS and CDR2 YFSETQ. Trimming at V came to 2 bases and at J to 2 bases, leaving 7 bases not matched to a gene. Written as DNA, the CDR3 is TGCGCCAGCAGCTTAACCGGGACAGAGACCTACGAGCAGTACTTC. Protein: CASSLTGTETYEQYF.

This clone was counted between two and nine times. This sequence joins TRBV19 and TRBJ1-5, with D unresolved. This CDR3 is 10 amino acids long. Germline V gene data show CDR1 as LNHDA and CDR2 as SQIVND (reference sequence). Trimming took 11 bases from V and 7 from J, leaving 9 bases between them. This CDR3 is CAEQSQPQHF. CDR3 bases: TGTGCCGAACAAAGCCAGCCCCAGCATTTT.

A word on this clone: One end of the junction fails to match germline, which may point to a read error. The chain employs TRBV7-7 and TRBJ2-1; 10 bases match TRBD2. Germline V lookup: CDR1 SSHAT, CDR2 FNYEAQ (reference sequence). This CDR3 is built from 15 residues. CDR3 bases: TGTGCTAGCAGCTCCACTAGCGGGACAGGCAATGAGCAGTTCTTC. Its translation is CASSSTSGTGNEQFF. The full variable domain, in which reference TRBV7-7 and TRBJ2-1 provide the parts outside the CDR3, is GAGVSQSPRYKVTKRGQDVTLRCDPISSHATLYWYQQALGQGPEFLTYFNYEAQPDKSGLPSDRFSAERPEGSISTLTIQRTEQRDSAMYRCASSSTSGTGNEQFFGPGTRLTVL.

This chain connects TRBV2 to TRBJ1-5; no definite D call. This CDR3 is 15 amino acids long. The germline V gene encodes CDR1 SNHLY and CDR2 FYNNEI. The V gene lost 6 bases and the J gene lost 1 base, with 13 bases spanning the gap. This chain's CDR3 is CASREQPVSNQPQHF. CDR3 DNA sequence: TGTGCCAGCAGGGAACAGCCGGTCAGCAATCAGCCCCAGCATTTT.

The J gene is TRBJ2-3, the V gene TRBV9, with 11 bases that match TRBD2. V gave up 6 bases and J gave up 4 bases; unmatched junction bases: 7. Germline lookup yields CDR1 SGDLS and CDR2 YYNGEE. CDR3 size: 15 residues. In DNA, the CDR3 is TGTGCCAGCACCCTTAGCGGGAGGGTGGCAGATACGCAGTATTTT. Translated, it gives CASTLSGRVADTQYF.

This chain connects TRBV30 to TRBJ2-4; 8 bases are shared with TRBD2. Trimming took 4 bases from V and 3 from J; bases not matched to a gene: 11. Germline lookup yields CDR1 GTSNPN and CDR2 SVGIG (reference sequence). This CDR3 has 16 residues. The CDR3 protein is CAWKSRLAGFKNIQYF. The CDR3 nucleotides read TGTGCCTGGAAGTCGCGTCTAGCGGGTTTCAAAAACATTCAGTACTTC.

This clone was seen just once. The gene calls are TRBV19 and TRBJ2-3; the D is unclear. There are 14 residues in the CDR3. The V end was cut by 1 base, the J end by 0 bases, with 5 bases between. CDR1 and CDR2 from the germline V gene are LNHDA and SQIVND (reference sequence). The CDR3 coding sequence is TGTGCCAGTAGTATAGGGGCTAGCACAGATACGCAGTATTTT. Its protein product is CASSIGASTDTQYF.

The chain joins TRBV7-3 to TRBJ2-2; D perhaps matches TRBD1 (6 bases). Trimming took off 4 bases at V and 7 bases at J, with 10 bases between the two ends. This CDR3 comprises 13 residues. The germline CDR1 and CDR2 sequences are SGHTA and FQGTGA. The CDR3 region has the DNA TGTGCCAGCAGCTCCCAGGGGAACGGGGAGCTGTTTTTT. Residues: CASSSQGNGELFF.

The chain is built from TRBV7-2 and TRBJ2-1; possible D gene TRBD2, 6 bases. Germline assignment: CDR1 SGHTA and CDR2 FQGNSA. This CDR3 comprises 17 residues. The ends were cut back, 5 bases at V and 5 bases at J, with 22 bases in the middle. The DNA for the CDR3 is TGTGCCAGCAGCCCCTCTGCGTGGCTAGCGAGCGACAATGAGCAGTTCTTC. It is translated as CASSPSAWLASDNEQFF.

The genes are TRBV18 and TRBJ1-1; D possibly corresponds to TRBD1 (5 bases). V dropped 3 bases and J dropped 4 bases, with 12 bases sitting between them. The CDR3 loop spans 14 amino acids. CDR1 is KGHSH, CDR2 LQKENI, per germline. For the CDR3, the DNA is TGTGCCAGCTCACCTTCCAGGGTACCCACTGAAGCTTTCTTT. It specifies CASSPSRVPTEAFF.

The chain links TRBV6-5 to TRBJ2-1; 9 nucleotides line up with TRBD2. This CDR3 spans 15 amino acids. Germline values: CDR1 MNHEY, CDR2 SVGAGI. Unmatched junction bases numbered 7, after V lost 5 bases and J lost 5 bases. CDR3 protein: CASSTRTSVHNEQFF. For the CDR3, the DNA is TGTGCCAGCAGTACGCGGACTAGCGTCCACAATGAGCAGTTCTTC.

This clone has just a few counts. J is TRBJ2-3 and V is TRBV5-1; perhaps D is TRBD1 or TRBD2 (5 bases each). The V and J ends lost 4 bases and 4 bases respectively, with 10 bases between them. The CDR3 runs 13 residues. The germline V gene has CDR1 SGHRS and CDR2 YFSETQ. DNA of the CDR3: TGCGCCAGCAGCCCTCGGGACGCAGATACGCAGTATTTT. Translating it yields CASSPRDADTQYF.

The rearrangement joins TRBV7-8 to TRBJ2-7, with 9 bases lining up with TRBD2. The CDR3 is made up of 14 amino acids. Germline V gene sequence: CDR1 SGHVS, CDR2 FQNEAQ. Trimming removed 5 bases from V and 2 bases from J; junction bases left unmatched: 4. For the CDR3, the DNA is TGTGCCAGCAGCCGCGGGGGGGCGGCCTACGAGCAGTACTTC. Amino acids: CASSRGGAAYEQYF.

V and J are TRBV6-1 and TRBJ2-7, with unresolved D. In germline, CDR1 is MNHNS, CDR2 SASEGT. CDR3 length equals 11 residues. V was cut by 5 bases and J by 6 bases, with 8 bases left in between. Written as DNA, the CDR3 is TGTGCCAGCAGTTATCTAAGCGAGCAGTACTTC. Its translation: CASSYLSEQYF.

The chain links TRBV11-2 to TRBJ2-3; 8 bases line up with TRBD2. Unmatched junction bases numbered 9, after V lost 1 base and J lost 6 bases. This CDR3 spans 16 amino acids. Looked up from germline, CDR1 is SGHAT and CDR2 is FQNNGV. CDR3 region: CASSLGAGVTGDTQYF. The CDR3 coding sequence is TGTGCCAGCAGCTTAGGAGCGGGAGTGACTGGGGATACGCAGTATTTT.

This rearrangement joins TRBV5-1 to TRBJ2-7; D possibly corresponds to TRBD1 (6 bases). Trimming cost V 4 bases and J 2 bases, with 19 bases left between them. The CDR3 is made up of 16 amino acids. CDR1 is SGHRS and CDR2 is YFSETQ in the germline V gene. CDR3 protein: CASSPLGMGATYEQYF. CDR3 coding DNA: TGCGCCAGCAGCCCCTTAGGGATGGGGGCTACCTACGAGCAGTACTTC.

The CDR3 loop reads CASSSRGAGFTEAFF. The DNA for the CDR3 is TGTGCCAGCAGCTCCCGCGGGGCAGGGTTTACTGAAGCTTTCTTT. The chain combines TRBV7-2 with TRBJ1-1; tentatively, D is TRBD1 (5 bases). Looked up from germline, CDR1 is SGHTA and CDR2 is FQGNSA. CDR3 length: 15 amino acids. V lost 4 bases and J 5 bases, leaving 17 bases between the germline ends.

V gene TRBV5-6 combines with J gene TRBJ1-2; 7 bases are a match to TRBD1. The CDR3 is 15 amino acids. From germline, CDR1 is SGHDT and CDR2 YYEEEE. With 3 bases clipped from V and 4 bases from J, the junction kept 9 bases outside the gene matches. CDR3 loop: CASSYYDRARYGYTF. In DNA, the CDR3 is TGTGCCAGCAGCTATTACGACAGGGCGCGCTATGGCTACACCTTC.

The chain uses TRBV30 and TRBJ1-1; D possibly corresponds to TRBD1 (5 bases). CDR3 size: 14 residues. The V end was cut by 0 bases, the J end by 2 bases, with 10 bases between. Germline CDR1 is GTSNPN and CDR2 is SVGIG (reference sequence). CDR3 loop: CAWSVRQLNTEAFF. The CDR3 coding sequence is TGTGCCTGGAGTGTACGACAGCTTAACACTGAAGCTTTCTTT.

This clone was detected only once. V usage is TRBV29-1 and J usage is TRBJ2-5; D is undetermined. The closer fit of TRBJ2-7 to the DNA end suggests the J call may be wrong. Germline V gene sequence: CDR1 SQVTM, CDR2 ANQGSEA. CDR3 size: 12 residues. The CDR3 reads CSVEVAGYEQYF. The DNA for the CDR3 is TGCAGCGTTGAAGTGGCAGGATACGAGCAGTACTTC.

V usage is TRBV28 and J usage is TRBJ2-4, with 9 bases lining up with TRBD1. CDR1 and CDR2 from the germline V gene are MDHEN and SYDVKM. The CDR3 has 16 amino acids. V was clipped by 8 bases and J by 0 bases; unmatched bases: 8. This CDR3 reads CASGETGGIAKNIQYF. CDR3 sequence (DNA): TGTGCCAGCGGCGAGACAGGGGGGATAGCCAAAAACATTCAGTACTTC.

The chain joins TRBV19 to TRBJ2-7, with D unclear. CDR1 LNHDA and CDR2 SQIVND come from the germline V gene (reference sequence). The CDR3 covers 15 residues. Trimming removed 5 bases at V and 0 bases at J, with 14 bases between. As DNA, the CDR3 is TGTGCCAGTAGTCGTGAGCTACGGGCCTCCTACGAGCAGTACTTC. Translated, it gives CASSRELRASYEQYF. The full variable domain, with the rest looked up from reference TRBV19 and TRBJ2-7, is DGGITQSPKYLFRKEGQNVTLSCEQNLNHDAMYWYRQDPGQGLRLIYYSQIVNDFQKGDIAEGYSVSREKKESFPLTVTSAQKNPTAFYLCASSRELRASYEQYFGPGTRLTVT.

This clone was observed at least ten times. The chain joins TRBV30 to TRBJ2-5; 10 nucleotides align to TRBD2. V shed 4 bases, J shed 5 bases, and the junction held 7 bases outside the gene matches. Germline-derived CDR1 and CDR2 are GTSNPN and SVGIG (reference sequence). The CDR3 is 14 residues long. As DNA, the CDR3 is TGTGCCTGGACTAGCGGGAGCTTTCAGGAGACCCAGTACTTC. This encodes CAWTSGSFQETQYF.

This clone was found a few times. The CDR3 is CSVLDRVNTEAFF. DNA for the CDR3: TGCAGCGTTTTGGACAGGGTGAACACTGAAGCTTTCTTT. This rearrangement joins TRBV29-1 to TRBJ1-1; 8 nucleotides line up with TRBD1. After removal of 5 bases from V and 0 bases from J, the junction contained 2 bases not matched to a gene. The CDR3 totals 13 residues. Germline CDR1 and CDR2: SQVTM and ANQGSEA.

V usage is TRBV11-1 and J usage is TRBJ2-1, with 8 bases identical to TRBD2. The CDR3 is 15 amino acids. Trimming took 5 bases from V and 7 from J; bases not matched to a gene: 10. Germline values: CDR1 SGHAT, CDR2 FQDESV (reference sequence). CDR3 coding DNA: TGTGCCAGCAGCCCTAGAGCGGGAGTCGGGAATGAGCAGTTCTTC. It encodes CASSPRAGVGNEQFF. The full variable domain, completed using reference TRBV11-1 and TRBJ2-1, is EAEVAQSPRYKITEKSQAVAFWCDPISGHATLYWYRQILGQGPELLVQFQDESVVDDSQLPKDRFSAERLKGVDSTLKIQPAELGDSAMYLCASSPRAGVGNEQFFGPGTRLTVL.

A few counts support this clone. The V call is TRBV9, the J call TRBJ1-3; D is unclear. CDR3 length: 12 residues. Germline V CDR1 and CDR2: SGDLS, YYNGEE. V was pared by 0 bases and J by 2 bases, with 0 bases between. CDR3 sequence: CASSVAGNTIYF. The CDR3 bases are TGTGCCAGCAGCGTAGCTGGAAACACCATATATTTT. Together with reference TRBV9 and TRBJ1-3, the CDR3 gives the full variable domain: DSGVTQTPKHLITATGQRVTLRCSPRSGDLSVYWYQQSLDQGLQFLIQYYNGEERAKGNILERFSAQQFPDLHSELNLSSLELGDSALYFCASSVAGNTIYFGEGSWLTVV.

About this clone: The likely explanation is a read error, given a far larger clone one base away. Different DNA sequences within this sample yield the same CDR3. The chain is built from TRBV6-5 and TRBJ2-6, with a tentative D call TRBD2 (6 bases). This CDR3 has 13 amino acids. From germline, CDR1 is MNHEY and CDR2 SVGAGI. The CDR3 DNA reads as TGTGCCACCGGGAGCTCTGGGGCCAACGTCTTGACTTTC. Translating it yields CATGSSGANVLTF.